This TCR beta chain was identified during a study of blood T cell repertoires in COVID-19. Study information: There were acute and convalescent COVID-19 samples, and they came from the United States, Italy and Spain. T cells, B-cell-depleted T cells, or PBMCs supplied cDNA or gDNA.

Germline CDR1 LNHDA, CDR2 SQIVND (reference sequence). CDR3 length: 14 amino acids. Between the trimmed V and J ends, which lost 5 bases and 0 bases, there was a span of 8 bases. This clone was seen only once. Authors' data handling: Amplification with reference gene primers provided the estimates of nucleated cell counts. Clones were sequenced by immunoSEQ multiplex PCR, and TCRdb holds only the in-frame ones, with some missing. Clonal size and the V and J genes are those of that table, whereas D and trimming came from the DNA. Of 150,000 to 250,000 clones listed, around 79% are singletons. The TCR was taken from a woman in her 40s with COVID-19, enrolled during active disease. The V gene is TRBV19, the J gene TRBJ1-5, with D uncertain. Sequenced sample: peripheral blood. The DNA of the CDR3 is TGTGCCAGTAGTTCTCCTTATAGCAATCAGCCCCAGCATTTT. This sequence encodes CASSSPYSNQPQHF.